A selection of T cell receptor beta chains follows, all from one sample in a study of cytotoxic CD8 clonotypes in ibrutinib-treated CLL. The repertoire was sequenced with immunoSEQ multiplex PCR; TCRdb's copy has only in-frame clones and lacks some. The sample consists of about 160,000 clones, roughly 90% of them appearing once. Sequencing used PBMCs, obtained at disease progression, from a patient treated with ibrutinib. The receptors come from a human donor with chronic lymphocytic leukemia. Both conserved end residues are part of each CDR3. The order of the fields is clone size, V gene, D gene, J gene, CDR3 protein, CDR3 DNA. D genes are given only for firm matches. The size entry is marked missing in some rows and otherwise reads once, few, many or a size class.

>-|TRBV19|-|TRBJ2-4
CASSSRRAGNIQYF
TGTGCCAGTAGTTCTCGGAGAGCGGGTAACATTCAGTACTTC
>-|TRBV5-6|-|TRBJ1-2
CASSLAHRYPGYTF
TGTGCCAGCAGCTTGGCCCACCGTTACCCTGGCTACACCTTC
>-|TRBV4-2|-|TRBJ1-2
CASSQVGIYGYTF
TGTGCCAGCAGCCAAGTCGGCATCTATGGCTACACCTTC
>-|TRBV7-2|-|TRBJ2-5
CASSLNWGLGETQYF
TGTGCCAGCAGCTTAAATTGGGGGCTGGGGGAGACCCAGTACTTC
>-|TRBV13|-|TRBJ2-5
CASSFYERETQYF
TGTGCCAGCAGCTTCTATGAACGGGAGACCCAGTACTTC
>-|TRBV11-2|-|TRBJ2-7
CASSFKEVVPYEQYF
TGTGCCAGCAGCTTTAAGGAGGTTGTTCCTTACGAGCAGTACTTC
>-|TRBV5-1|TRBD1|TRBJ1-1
CASSFFAGGENTEAFF
TGCGCCAGCAGCTTTTTTGCAGGGGGCGAGAACACTGAAGCTTTCTTT
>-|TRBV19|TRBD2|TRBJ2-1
CASVAGGRQEQFF
TGTGCCAGCGTAGCGGGAGGGCGCCAAGAGCAGTTCTTC
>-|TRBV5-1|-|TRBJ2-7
CASSARDESYEQYF
TGCGCCAGCAGCGCCCGGGACGAATCCTACGAGCAGTACTTC
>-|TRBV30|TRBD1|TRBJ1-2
CAWSVHRGGYTF
TGTGCCTGGAGTGTACACAGGGGTGGCTACACCTTC
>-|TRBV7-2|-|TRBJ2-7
CASSLAAERYFYEQYF
TGTGCCAGCAGCTTAGCTGCGGAAAGGTACTTCTACGAGCAGTACTTC
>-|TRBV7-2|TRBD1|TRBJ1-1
CASSLTGQGLTEAFF
TGTGCCAGCAGCTTAACCGGACAGGGGTTAACTGAAGCTTTCTTT
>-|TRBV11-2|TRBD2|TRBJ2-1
CASSPLVAGGPQFF
TGTGCCAGCAGCCCGCTCGTGGCGGGAGGGCCCCAGTTCTTC
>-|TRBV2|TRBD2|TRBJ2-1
CAPRGSGDNEQFF
TGTGCCCCCCGCGGGAGCGGAGACAATGAGCAGTTCTTC
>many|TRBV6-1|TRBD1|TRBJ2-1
CASSGDRIDDNEQFF
TGTGCCAGCAGTGGGGACAGGATAGATGACAATGAGCAGTTCTTC
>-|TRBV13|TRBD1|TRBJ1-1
CASSPYTQGVGNTEAFF
TGTGCCAGCAGCCCATACACCCAGGGGGTGGGGAACACTGAAGCTTTCTTT
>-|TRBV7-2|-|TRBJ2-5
CASSPDLAETQYF
TGTGCCAGCAGCCCGGACTTAGCGGAGACCCAGTACTTC
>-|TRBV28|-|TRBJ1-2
CASSFVWGAREKSYTF
TGTGCCAGCAGTTTCGTCTGGGGGGCTAGGGAAAAAAGCTACACCTTC
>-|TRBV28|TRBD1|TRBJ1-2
CASRGQGNNYGYTF
TGTGCCAGCAGGGGACAGGGGAATAACTATGGCTACACCTTC
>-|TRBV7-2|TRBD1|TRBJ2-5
CASSRGQQQETQYF
TGTGCCAGCAGCAGGGGACAGCAACAAGAGACCCAGTACTTC
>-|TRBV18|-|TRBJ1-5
CASSPGRNQPQHF
TGTGCCAGCTCACCAGGTCGGAATCAGCCCCAGCATTTT
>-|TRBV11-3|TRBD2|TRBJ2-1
CASSLWTSGNNEQFF
TGTGCCAGCAGCTTGTGGACTAGCGGGAACAATGAGCAGTTCTTC